This T cell receptor (beta chain) came from a study of blood T cell repertoires in COVID-19. Study background: In each case, the material was cDNA or gDNA derived from T cells, B-cell-depleted T cells, or PBMCs.

CDR1 is SGHTA and CDR2 is FQGNSA in the germline V gene. The trim removed 5 bases at V and 7 bases at J, leaving 16 bases unmatched. CDR3 size: 16 residues. Sequenced by immunoSEQ multiplex PCR; TCRdb stores in-frame clones only, minus some. The repertoire holds roughly 160,000 clones, with roughly 93% as singletons. Material for sequencing was peripheral blood. The gene calls are TRBV7-2 and TRBJ1-2; 7 nucleotides line up with TRBD1. The receptor was derived from a man between 18 and 35 years old with COVID-19, enrolled during active disease. Here the CDR3 reads CASSLRGHRQGSGYTF. The CDR3 region has the DNA TGTGCCAGCAGCCTGCGGGGACATAGACAGGGTTCTGGCTACACCTTC. Together with reference TRBV7-2 and TRBJ1-2, the CDR3 gives the full variable domain: GAGVSQSPSNKVTEKGKDVELRCDPISGHTALYWYRQSLGQGLEFLIYFQGNSAPDKSGLPSDRFSAERTGGSVSTLTIQRTQQEDSAVYLCASSLRGHRQGSGYTFGSGTRLTVV.